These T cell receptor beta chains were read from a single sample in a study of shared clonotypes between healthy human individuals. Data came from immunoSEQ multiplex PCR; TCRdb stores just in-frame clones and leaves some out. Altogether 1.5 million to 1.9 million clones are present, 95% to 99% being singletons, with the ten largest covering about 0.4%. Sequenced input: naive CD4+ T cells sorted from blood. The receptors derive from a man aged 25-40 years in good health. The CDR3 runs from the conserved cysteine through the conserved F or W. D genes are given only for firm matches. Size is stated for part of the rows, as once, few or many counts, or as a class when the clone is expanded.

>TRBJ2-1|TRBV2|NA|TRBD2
TGTGCCAGCAGGAGGACTAGCGGGAGGTGGTACGGTGAGCAGTTCTTC
CASRRTSGRWYGEQFF
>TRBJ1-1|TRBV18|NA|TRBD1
TGTGCCAGCTCACTACGCCGCGGGGGGACAGGGGGTATGAACACTGAAGCTTTCTTT
CASSLRRGGTGGMNTEAFF
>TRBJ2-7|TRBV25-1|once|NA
TGTGCCAGCGGTCATGCCTACGAGCAGTACTTC
CASGHAYEQYF
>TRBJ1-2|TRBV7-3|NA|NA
TGTGCCAGCAGCTTAAATTCGGGTGGCTATGGCTACACCTTC
CASSLNSGGYGYTF
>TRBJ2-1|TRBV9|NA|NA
TGTGCCAGCAGCGTACGGGCCAACAATGAGCAGTTCTTC
CASSVRANNEQFF
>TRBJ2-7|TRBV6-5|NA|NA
TGTGCCAGCACCAACCCTAGCTCCTACGAGCAGTACTTC
CASTNPSSYEQYF
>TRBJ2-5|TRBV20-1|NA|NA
TGCAGTGCTAGAGACTCTCTAGCTCTTTACTTC
CSARDSLALYF
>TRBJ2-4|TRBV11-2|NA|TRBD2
TGTGCCAGCAGCTTAGAAGGGACTAGCGGTCGAAACATTCAGTACTTC
CASSLEGTSGRNIQYF
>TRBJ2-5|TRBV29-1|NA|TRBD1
TGCAGCGTTGAACGAAACAGGGGGCTGGAGACCCAGTACTTC
CSVERNRGLETQYF
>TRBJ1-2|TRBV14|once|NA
TGTGCCAGCAGCCCCCAGGGCGACTATGGCTACACCTTC
CASSPQGDYGYTF
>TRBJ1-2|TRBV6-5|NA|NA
TGTGCCAGCAGCCAGGCGGGGAGAACTTATGGCTACACCTTC
CASSQAGRTYGYTF
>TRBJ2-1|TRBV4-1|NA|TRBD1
TGCGCCAGCAGCCAAAGGGGCAGGGGGTTTGACAATGAGCAGTTCTTC
CASSQRGRGFDNEQFF
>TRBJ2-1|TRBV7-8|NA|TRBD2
TGTGCCAGCAGCTCTAGGGAGACTAGCGCGGAGCAGTTCTTC
CASSSRETSAEQFF
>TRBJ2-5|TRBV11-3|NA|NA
TGTGCCAGCAGCAAGACAGGACAAGAGACCCAGTACTTC
CASSKTGQETQYF
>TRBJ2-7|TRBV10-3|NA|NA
TGTGCCACCCATGACAGTTCGGCCTACGAGCAGTACTTC
CATHDSSAYEQYF
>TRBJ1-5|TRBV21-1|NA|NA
TGTGCCAGCAGCTACGACAGGGGGCCTCAGCCCCAGCATTTT
CASSYDRGPQPQHF
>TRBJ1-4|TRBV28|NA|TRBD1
TGTGCCAGCAGTTTAGGGGACAGGAAATCGGGAAAACTGTTTTTT
CASSLGDRKSGKLFF
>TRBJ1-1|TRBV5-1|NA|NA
TGCGCCAGCAGCTTGGGCCCCACAGAAATCACTGAAGCTTTCTTT
CASSLGPTEITEAFF
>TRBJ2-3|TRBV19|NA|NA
TGTGCCAGTAGCCTCCAGGGGGGAAGGACAGATACGCAGTATTTT
CASSLQGGRTDTQYF
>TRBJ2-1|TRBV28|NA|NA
TGTGCCAGCAGTACGGCCGGGACCCTCTATGAGCAGTTCTTC
CASSTAGTLYEQFF
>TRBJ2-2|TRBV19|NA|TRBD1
TGTGCCAGTAGAACAACAGGGGCCACCGGGGAGCTGTTTTTT
CASRTTGATGELFF
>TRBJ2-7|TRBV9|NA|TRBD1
TGTGCCAGCAGTAGGGGACAGGGGGGCTACGAGCAGTACTTC
CASSRGQGGYEQYF
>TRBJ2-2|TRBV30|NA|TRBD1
TGTGCCTGGAGTGTACAGGGGACCGGGGAGCTGTTTTTT
CAWSVQGTGELFF
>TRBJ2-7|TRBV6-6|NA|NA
TGTGCCAGAGGGTTTAGGGGCGAGCAGTACTTC
CARGFRGEQYF
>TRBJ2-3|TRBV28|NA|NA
TGTGCCACCCGGGACGGTCCCACAGATACGCAGTATTTT
CATRDGPTDTQYF
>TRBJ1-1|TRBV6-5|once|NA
TGTGCCAGCAGCCAACCGGTAGCGAACACTGAAGCTTTCTTT
CASSQPVANTEAFF
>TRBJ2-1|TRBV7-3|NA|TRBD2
TGTGCCAGCAGCCCACTAGCGGGAGTTGGGCAGTTCTTC
CASSPLAGVGQFF
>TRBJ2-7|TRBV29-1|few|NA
TGCAGCGTAGCACAGACCCAAAGTTACGAGCAGTACTTC
CSVAQTQSYEQYF
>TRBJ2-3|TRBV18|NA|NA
TGTGCCAGCTCACCACCATCAGGGGCAAGAGATACGCAGTATTTT
CASSPPSGARDTQYF